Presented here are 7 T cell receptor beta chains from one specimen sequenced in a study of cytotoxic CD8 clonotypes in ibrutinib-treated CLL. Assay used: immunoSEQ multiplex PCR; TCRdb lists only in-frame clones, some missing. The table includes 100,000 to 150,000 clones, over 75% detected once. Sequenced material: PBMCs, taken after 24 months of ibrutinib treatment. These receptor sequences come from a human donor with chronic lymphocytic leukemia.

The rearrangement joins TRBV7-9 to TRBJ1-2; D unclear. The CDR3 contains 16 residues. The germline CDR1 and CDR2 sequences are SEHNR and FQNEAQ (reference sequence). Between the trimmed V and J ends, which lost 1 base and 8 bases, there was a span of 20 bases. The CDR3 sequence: CASSLDYISRAMGYTF. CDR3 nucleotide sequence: TGTGCCAGCAGCTTAGATTACATCTCGCGGGCTATGGGCTACACCTTC. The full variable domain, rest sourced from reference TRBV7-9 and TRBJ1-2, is DTGVSQNPRHKITKRGQNVTFRCDPISEHNRLYWYRQTLGQGPEFLTYFQNEAQLEKSRLLSDRFSAERPKGSFSTLEIQRTEQGDSAMYLCASSLDYISRAMGYTFGSGTRLTVV.

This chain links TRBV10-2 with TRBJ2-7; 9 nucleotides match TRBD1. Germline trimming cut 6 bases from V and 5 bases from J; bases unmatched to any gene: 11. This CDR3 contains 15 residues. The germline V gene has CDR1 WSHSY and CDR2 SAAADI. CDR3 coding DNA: TGCGCCAGCAGGGGAGACGGACAGGGGTCCCACGAGCAGTACTTC. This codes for CASRGDGQGSHEQYF.

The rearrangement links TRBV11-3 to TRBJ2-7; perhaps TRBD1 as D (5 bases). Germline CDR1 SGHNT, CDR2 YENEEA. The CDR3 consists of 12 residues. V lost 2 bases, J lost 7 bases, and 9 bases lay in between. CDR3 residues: CASSLTRDEQYF. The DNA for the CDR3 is TGTGCCAGCAGCTTAACCAGGGATGAGCAGTACTTC.

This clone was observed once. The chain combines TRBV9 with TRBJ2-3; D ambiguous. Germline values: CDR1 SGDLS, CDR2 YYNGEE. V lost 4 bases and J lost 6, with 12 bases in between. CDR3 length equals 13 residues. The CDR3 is CASSSSAADTQYF. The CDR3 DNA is TGTGCCAGCAGCTCCTCGGCGGCCGATACGCAGTATTTT.

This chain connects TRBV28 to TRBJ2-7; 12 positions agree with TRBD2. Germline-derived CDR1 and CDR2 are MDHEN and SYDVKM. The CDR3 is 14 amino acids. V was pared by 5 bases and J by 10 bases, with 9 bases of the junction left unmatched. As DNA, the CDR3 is TGTGCCAGCAGTGTGACTAGCGGGAGTTCGGGACAGTACTTC. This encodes CASSVTSGSSGQYF.

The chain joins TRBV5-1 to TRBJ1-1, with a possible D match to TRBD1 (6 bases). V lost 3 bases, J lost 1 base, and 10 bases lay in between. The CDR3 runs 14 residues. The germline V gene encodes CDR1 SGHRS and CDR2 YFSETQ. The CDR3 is CASSSQGQNTEAFF. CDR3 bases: TGCGCCAGCAGCTCACAGGGCCAGAACACTGAAGCTTTCTTT.

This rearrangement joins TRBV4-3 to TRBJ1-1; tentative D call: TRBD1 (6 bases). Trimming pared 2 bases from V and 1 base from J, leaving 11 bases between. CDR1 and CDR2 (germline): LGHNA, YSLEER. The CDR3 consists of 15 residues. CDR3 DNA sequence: TGCGCCAGCAGCCAAATAGGGGGTTCGAACACTGAAGCTTTCTTT. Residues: CASSQIGGSNTEAFF.